These 13 T cell receptor beta chains originate from one sample sequenced in a study of shared clonotypes between healthy human individuals. Only in-frame clones appear in the TCRdb table, and some are missing; sequencing was by immunoSEQ multiplex PCR. The repertoire consists of about 600,000 clones, with approximately 97% occurring once and the leading ten covering around 0.057%. Material for sequencing was naive CD4+ T cells sorted from blood. Subset specified: CD45RA+ positively selected. The receptors were gathered from a woman in her 30s in good health.

V usage is TRBV25-1 and J usage is TRBJ2-2; the match to TRBD2 covers 7 bases. CDR1 and CDR2 from the germline V gene are MGHDK and SYGVNS. With V trimmed by 7 bases and J by 1 base, 6 bases remained unmatched. This CDR3 is built from 15 residues. The chain's CDR3 is CASTSGSVNTGELFF. The DNA for the CDR3 is TGTGCCAGCACTAGCGGTTCGGTGAACACCGGGGAGCTGTTTTTT.

The CDR3 loop is CASSPGASGVTGELFF. CDR3 coding DNA: TGTGCCAGCAGCCCCGGGGCTAGCGGGGTCACCGGGGAGCTGTTTTTT. V gene TRBV7-3 combines with J gene TRBJ2-2; TRBD2 matches 9 bases. This CDR3 has 16 residues. Germline CDR1 reads SGHTA; CDR2 reads FQGTGA. V lost 5 bases to trimming and J lost 4 bases; unmatched junction nucleotides: 8. The full variable domain, its missing parts supplied by reference TRBV7-3 and TRBJ2-2, is GAGVSQTPSNKVTEKGKYVELRCDPISGHTALYWYRQSLGQGPEFLIYFQGTGAADDSGLPNDRFFAVRPEGSVSTLKIQRTERGDSAVYLCASSPGASGVTGELFFGEGSRLTVL.

This sequence joins TRBV29-1 and TRBJ2-5, with 7 bases fitting TRBD1. Germline V gives CDR1 SQVTM, CDR2 ANQGSEA. V shed 4 bases, J shed 5 bases, and the junction held 16 bases outside the gene matches. The CDR3 has 16 amino acids. The CDR3 bases are TGCAGCGTTGTTCCAACAGGGGTCACCTGGAGGGAGACCCAGTACTTC. Amino acid sequence: CSVVPTGVTWRETQYF. Based on the CDR3 plus reference TRBV29-1 and TRBJ2-5, the full variable domain is SAVISQKPSRDICQRGTSLTIQCQVDSQVTMMFWYRQQPGQSLTLIATANQGSEATYESGFVIDKFPISRPNLTFSTLTVSNMSPEDSSIYLCSVVPTGVTWRETQYFGPGTRLLVL.

CDR3 amino acids: CADGDRQVPANTGELFF. CDR3 nucleotide sequence: TGCGCAGACGGGGATCGTCAGGTTCCAGCGAACACCGGGGAGCTGTTTTTT. The gene calls are TRBV23-1 and TRBJ2-2, with a tentative D call TRBD2 (5 bases). TRBV23-1 is classed as an ORF, of uncertain function. The CDR3 has 17 amino acids.

This chain links TRBV28 with TRBJ2-1, with a tentative D call TRBD2 (6 bases). V gave up 6 bases and J gave up 0 bases, with 15 bases separating them. Germline CDR1 is MDHEN and CDR2 is SYDVKM. This CDR3 contains 16 residues. DNA for the CDR3: TGTGCCAGCAGCCCGGCTAGCGACCCCTCCTACAATGAGCAGTTCTTC. Encoded protein: CASSPASDPSYNEQFF.

The sample holds one count of this clone. V gene TRBV7-2 combines with J gene TRBJ2-2, with a tentative D call TRBD1 (6 bases). The CDR3 contains 15 residues. Trimming removed 5 bases at V and 1 base at J, with 11 bases between. Germline V gives CDR1 SGHTA, CDR2 FQGNSA. This CDR3 reads CASSHHRENTGELFF. The DNA of the CDR3 is TGTGCCAGCAGCCACCACAGGGAGAACACCGGGGAGCTGTTTTTT. Looking up the rest from reference TRBV7-2 and TRBJ2-2 gives the full variable domain: GAGVSQSPSNKVTEKGKDVELRCDPISGHTALYWYRQSLGQGLEFLIYFQGNSAPDKSGLPSDRFSAERTGGSVSTLTIQRTQQEDSAVYLCASSHHRENTGELFFGEGSRLTVL.

V gene TRBV18 combines with J gene TRBJ1-1; D is uncertain. Trimming took 1 base from V and 2 from J, leaving 8 bases between them. Per the germline V gene, CDR1 is KGHSH and CDR2 is LQKENI. The CDR3 is 14 residues long. CDR3 in amino acids: CASSPQEGNTEAFF. DNA of the CDR3: TGTGCCAGCTCACCACAAGAAGGAAACACTGAAGCTTTCTTT.

The J gene is TRBJ1-2, the V gene TRBV4-1; a weak D match, TRBD1 (5 bases). There are 16 residues in the CDR3. Deletions cut 1 base from V and 2 bases from J, with 14 bases between. Germline values: CDR1 MGHRA, CDR2 YSYEKL. CDR3 sequence (DNA): TGCGCCAGCAGCCAAGTACTTGGGGACTTCAACTATGGCTACACCTTC. Its translation is CASSQVLGDFNYGYTF.

This clone was seen a handful of times. This CDR3 is also generated by other DNA sequences in the sample. The gene calls are TRBV2 and TRBJ1-5; D is unresolved. V was cut by 3 bases and J by 0 bases, with 0 bases left in between. The CDR3 sequence is 12 residues long. Per germline, CDR1 SNHLY and CDR2 FYNNEI. CDR3 loop: CASSDSNQPQHF. The CDR3 coding sequence is TGTGCCAGCAGTGATAGCAATCAGCCCCAGCATTTT.

The chain links TRBV5-6 to TRBJ2-3, with D uncertain. This CDR3 comprises 11 residues. V was trimmed by 0 bases and J by 7 bases, leaving 3 bases between them. CDR1 and CDR2 (germline): SGHDT, YYEEEE. CDR3 DNA sequence: TGTGCCAGCAGCTTGGGTAATACGCAGTATTTT. Residues: CASSLGNTQYF.

The chain couples TRBV5-6 to TRBJ2-5; D is ambiguous. V shed 1 base and J shed 5 bases, with 3 bases lying between them. This CDR3 is built from 11 residues. Germline V gene sequence: CDR1 SGHDT, CDR2 YYEEEE. CDR3 region: CASSLMETQYF. CDR3 in DNA: TGTGCCAGCAGCTTGATGGAGACCCAGTACTTC.

The chain combines TRBV18 with TRBJ2-3; D is uncertain. CDR1 and CDR2 from the germline V gene are KGHSH and LQKENI. V lost 3 bases to trimming and J lost 0 bases, with 13 bases between them. The CDR3 consists of 16 residues. Here the CDR3 reads CASSPRFQTSTDTQYF. CDR3 bases: TGTGCCAGCTCACCTCGCTTTCAGACTAGCACAGATACGCAGTATTTT.

The rearrangement joins TRBV2 to TRBJ2-1; D uncertain. Germline values: CDR1 SNHLY, CDR2 FYNNEI. The CDR3 is 12 residues long. Trimming removed 6 bases at V and 9 bases at J, with 12 bases between. The chain's CDR3 is CASRSLTTEQFF. The CDR3 DNA reads TGTGCCAGCAGATCTCTTACGACTGAGCAGTTCTTC.